The rows below give T cell receptor beta chains drawn from one sample of a study of blood T cell repertoires in COVID-19. TCRdb keeps only in-frame clones here, not all; method: immunoSEQ multiplex PCR. The sample holds about 230,000 clones, 65% to 90% seen once. Material: peripheral blood. The receptors originated from a man aged 45-65 years with COVID-19, enrolled during active disease. Both conserved end residues are part of each CDR3. D genes are given only for firm matches. Some rows mark clone size as missing; the rest say once, few, many or name a class of expanded clone.

CDR3nt: TGTGCCAGCAGGCTTCAGGTTGAAAAACTGTTTTTT; CDR3aa: CASRLQVEKLFF; d_gene: -; abundance: -; j_gene: TRBJ1-4; v_gene: TRBV2
CDR3nt: TGTGCCAGCAGTACAGGGGTCGGGCGCTACTATGGCTACACCTTC; CDR3aa: CASSTGVGRYYGYTF; d_gene: TRBD1; abundance: few; j_gene: TRBJ1-2; v_gene: TRBV5-8
CDR3nt: TGTGCCAGCAGCCCCCGGACGGGAGATCAGCCCCAGCATTTT; CDR3aa: CASSPRTGDQPQHF; d_gene: -; abundance: once; j_gene: TRBJ1-5; v_gene: TRBV9
CDR3nt: TGTGCCAGTACCGGGACAGGGCGAGAGACCCAGTACTTC; CDR3aa: CASTGTGRETQYF; d_gene: TRBD1; abundance: -; j_gene: TRBJ2-5; v_gene: TRBV2
CDR3nt: TGTGCCAGCAGTGAAGCGGGCAGGGCCAACGTCCTGACTTTC; CDR3aa: CASSEAGRANVLTF; d_gene: -; abundance: -; j_gene: TRBJ2-6; v_gene: TRBV2
CDR3nt: TGTGCCAGCTCAACCAGGGGAAACTATGGCTACACCTTC; CDR3aa: CASSTRGNYGYTF; d_gene: -; abundance: -; j_gene: TRBJ1-2; v_gene: TRBV28
CDR3nt: TGTGCCAGCGGGGACACGTATGACTACGAGCAGTACTTC; CDR3aa: CASGDTYDYEQYF; d_gene: -; abundance: -; j_gene: TRBJ2-7; v_gene: TRBV6-5
CDR3nt: TGTGCCAGCAGCCCTCCAGCAGGGAACTACGAGCAGTACTTC; CDR3aa: CASSPPAGNYEQYF; d_gene: -; abundance: -; j_gene: TRBJ2-7; v_gene: TRBV11-2
CDR3nt: TGTGCCAGCAGCCCCTGGGCGACAAACTATGGCTACACCTTC; CDR3aa: CASSPWATNYGYTF; d_gene: -; abundance: -; j_gene: TRBJ1-2; v_gene: TRBV9
CDR3nt: TGTGCCAGCAGTCTCGGACAGGGAGGGCCCGGCAATCAGCCCCAGCATTTT; CDR3aa: CASSLGQGGPGNQPQHF; d_gene: TRBD1; abundance: once; j_gene: TRBJ1-5; v_gene: TRBV6-6